Each of the 21 T cell receptor beta chains below was sequenced from the same sample in a study of vaccination and CD4 T cells after COVID-19. Antigen specificity for these receptors is unknown. Treatment meaning: roughly 10-day PBMC culture with coronavirus spike peptide pools or control peptides (ViraFEST assay). These CD4+ T cells came from an unexposed donor, sampled before the COVID-19 pandemic (2011-2018). Oncomine TCR Beta short-read sequencing was applied to DNA from cultured CD4+ T cells. TCRdb recomputed calls from the PCR reads with MiXCR, one row per CDR3 protein. The sample holds about 9,600 distinct CDR3 sequences, around 40% seen once. Sequencing input: CD4+ T cells from blood, cultured in vitro. These receptors were obtained from a human donor in good health.

This clonotype was observed a handful of times. V gene TRBV20-1 combines with J gene TRBJ1-5; TRBD1 agrees at 11 bases. CDR1 and CDR2 (germline): DFQATT, SNEGSKA (reference sequence). With V trimmed by 2 bases and J by 6 bases, 9 bases remained unmatched. The CDR3 is 16 amino acids. CDR3 protein: CSARPQDRGLGQPQHF. CDR3 in DNA: TGCAGTGCTAGACCACAGGACAGGGGGCTCGGTCAGCCCCAGCATTTT.

This clonotype was seen more than once but under ten times. V usage is TRBV20-1 and J usage is TRBJ2-3, with a tentative D call TRBD1 (5 bases). The CDR3 contains 14 residues. V lost 3 bases, J lost 0 bases, and 10 bases lay in between. Germline V gene sequence: CDR1 DFQATT, CDR2 SNEGSKA (reference sequence). The CDR3 protein is CSASSQGSTDTQYF. CDR3 nucleotide sequence: TGCAGTGCTAGTTCCCAGGGAAGCACAGATACGCAGTATTTT.

This clonotype was counted only a few times. The chain is built from TRBV5-1 and TRBJ2-7, with TRBD1 matching 11 bases. The ends lost 2 bases at V and 3 bases at J; junction bases unmatched: 4. Germline assignment: CDR1 SGHRS and CDR2 YFSETQ. CDR3 size: 15 residues. In nucleotides, the CDR3 is TGCGCCAGCAGCTTTGGGACAGGGGGATTCTACGAGCAGTACTTC. This codes for CASSFGTGGFYEQYF.

The chain is built from TRBV20-1 and TRBJ1-1; D is undetermined. CDR3 size: 12 residues. Germline CDR1 and CDR2: DFQATT and SNEGSKA (reference sequence). Deletions cut 3 bases from V and 1 base from J, with 6 bases between. Here the CDR3 reads CSASLRNTEAFF. CDR3 sequence (DNA): TGCAGTGCTAGTCTAAGGAACACTGAAGCTTTCTTT.

This clonotype qualifies as medium-sized. The chain is built from TRBV6-2 or TRBV6-3 and TRBJ2-5; no reliable D call. V was clipped by 3 bases and J by 4 bases, with 3 bases between them. The germline CDR1 and CDR2 sequences are MNHEY and SVGEGT. This CDR3 has 11 residues. The CDR3 DNA reads as TGTGCCAGCAGTTATGGAGAGACCCAGTACTTC. Its translation: CASSYGETQYF.

The rearrangement uses TRBV7-2 and TRBJ2-7, with D unclear. CDR1 is SGHTA, CDR2 FQGNSA, per germline. Trimming pared 0 bases from V and 0 bases from J, leaving 12 bases between. This CDR3 has 16 residues. The CDR3 loop reads CASSLAGWISSYEQYF. CDR3 in DNA: TGTGCCAGCAGCTTAGCTGGCTGGATAAGCTCCTACGAGCAGTACTTC.

Notes on this clonotype: The DNA is left out, because the CDR3 cannot be placed on it with certainty; the CDR3 is given as TCRdb lists it. This chain uses TRBV20-1 with TRBJ1-1; the D call TRBD1 from the table was never checked on the DNA. The CDR3 sequence runs 20 residues, both termini included. CDR1 is DFQATT and CDR2 is SNEGSKA in the germline V gene (reference sequence). CDR3 residues: CSATGTNTYEQYFGPGEAFF.

The chain links TRBV7-2 to TRBJ2-3; no reliable D call. Trimming took 6 bases from V and 4 from J, leaving 8 bases between them. In germline, CDR1 is SGHTA, CDR2 FQGNSA. The CDR3 is 12 amino acids. CDR3 DNA sequence: TGTGCCAGCAGTTTAAGACCAGATACGCAGTATTTT. As protein: CASSLRPDTQYF.

V usage is TRBV2 and J usage is TRBJ1-2; possibly TRBD1 for D (5 bases). V dropped 6 bases and J dropped 8 bases, with 16 bases sitting between them. The CDR3 loop spans 13 amino acids. Germline lookup yields CDR1 SNHLY and CDR2 FYNNEI. In nucleotides, the CDR3 is TGTGCCAGCAGGACCGGGACCCCCCTCGGCTACACCTTC. Translated: CASRTGTPLGYTF. Full variable domain (outside the CDR3, taken from reference TRBV2 and TRBJ1-2): EPEVTQTPSHQVTQMGQEVILRCVPISNHLYFYWYRQILGQKVEFLVSFYNNEISEKSEIFDDQFSVERPDGSNFTLKIRSTKLEDSAMYFCASRTGTPLGYTFGSGTRLTVV.

The J gene is TRBJ1-1, the V gene TRBV6-2 or TRBV6-3; perhaps TRBD1 as D (6 bases). V dropped 6 bases and J dropped 4 bases, with 21 bases sitting between them. Germline CDR1 MNHEY, CDR2 SVGEGT. This CDR3 is 16 amino acids long. The CDR3 is CASSYRPGGLGTEAFF. In nucleotides, the CDR3 is TGTGCCAGCAGCTACCGACCTGGGGGGCTTGGCACTGAAGCTTTCTTT.

The V and J genes are TRBV2 and TRBJ1-5; a weak D match, TRBD1 (6 bases). This CDR3 comprises 13 residues. V shed 3 bases and J shed 7 bases, with 10 bases lying between them. Per the germline V gene, CDR1 is SNHLY and CDR2 is FYNNEI. DNA for the CDR3: TGTGCCAGCAGTGACTGGGGGGCGCAGCCCCAGCATTTT. This encodes CASSDWGAQPQHF.

The chain uses TRBV4-2 and TRBJ2-6; D possibly corresponds to TRBD2 (6 bases). CDR3 length equals 17 residues. Germline lookup yields CDR1 LGHNA and CDR2 YNFKEQ. V gave up 0 bases and J gave up 2 bases, with 11 bases separating them. CDR3 DNA sequence: TGTGCCAGCAGCCAAGATCAGGCGGGAACTGGGGCCAACGTCCTGACTTTC. Its translation is CASSQDQAGTGANVLTF.

This chain uses TRBV20-1 with TRBJ2-5; D may correspond to TRBD1 or TRBD2 (5 bases each). This CDR3 is built from 13 residues. The V gene lost 3 bases and the J gene lost 3 bases, with 11 bases spanning the gap. CDR1 DFQATT and CDR2 SNEGSKA come from the germline V gene (reference sequence). The CDR3 bases are TGCAGTGCTAGGGGGACGCAAAAAGAGACCCAGTACTTC. As protein: CSARGTQKETQYF.

The J gene is TRBJ2-1, the V gene TRBV24-1, with D possibly being TRBD1 or TRBD2 (5 bases each). This CDR3 region has 15 residues. Trimming shortened V by 3 bases and J by 9 bases, and 17 bases separated the two germline ends. Germline assignment: CDR1 KGHDR and CDR2 SFDVKD. The CDR3 spells CATSDGADNRGEQFF. CDR3 sequence (DNA): TGTGCCACCAGTGATGGGGCCGACAACCGGGGTGAGCAGTTCTTC.

This clonotype was seen a few times. The chain joins TRBV15 to TRBJ2-3; D may be TRBD1 or TRBD2 (6 bases each). V was pared by 2 bases and J by 4 bases, with 10 bases between. Germline CDR1 LNHNV, CDR2 YYDKDF (reference sequence). CDR3 length: 14 amino acids. The CDR3 DNA is TGTGCCACCAGCAGACCGGGGGCGGCAGATACGCAGTATTTT. Amino acid sequence: CATSRPGAADTQYF.

In its sample, this clonotype was seen a few times. In DNA form, the CDR3 reads TGTGCCAGCAGCCCCCTGACAGGGAACGGTGGCTACACCTTC. Translating it yields CASSPLTGNGGYTF. The chain employs TRBV6-1 and TRBJ1-2; 7 positions match TRBD1. The germline CDR1 and CDR2 sequences are MNHNS and SASEGT. The CDR3 loop spans 14 amino acids. V was clipped by 6 bases and J by 7 bases; unmatched bases: 11.

The chain carries TRBV6-1 and TRBJ2-2; tentative D call: TRBD2 (5 bases). The CDR3 is made up of 14 amino acids. The V and J ends lost 5 bases and 4 bases respectively, with 11 bases between them. Germline V gene data show CDR1 as MNHNS and CDR2 as SASEGT. Here the CDR3 reads CASSPPSSTGELFF. The CDR3, as DNA: TGTGCCAGCAGTCCTCCTAGCAGCACCGGGGAGCTGTTTTTT.

There are a few counts of this clonotype. The rearrangement uses TRBV6-5 and TRBJ1-5; unclear D gene. The CDR3 is 18 amino acids. Trimming pared 2 bases from V and 2 bases from J, leaving 19 bases between. The germline gives CDR1 MNHEY, CDR2 SVGAGI. In DNA form, the CDR3 reads TGTGCCAGCAGTTACATGGGTCCTGGGTTAACTGGCAATCAGCCCCAGCATTTT. Translation: CASSYMGPGLTGNQPQHF.

The chain carries TRBV25-1 and TRBJ2-7, with a weak D call TRBD1 (5 bases). This CDR3 is built from 14 residues. Trimming pared 8 bases from V and 7 bases from J, leaving 21 bases between. Germline loops: CDR1 MGHDK, CDR2 SYGVNS. CDR3: CASRTKGIRWEQYF. The CDR3 DNA reads TGTGCCAGCCGGACAAAAGGCATACGGTGGGAGCAGTACTTC.

Only a few counts were recorded for this clonotype. The chain recombines TRBV28 with TRBJ1-2; D is uncertain. From germline, CDR1 is MDHEN and CDR2 SYDVKM. The ends were cut back, 4 bases at V and 0 bases at J, with 9 bases in the middle. This CDR3 is built from 14 residues. CDR3 in DNA: TGTGCCAGCAGTTCGGTTCCCGCTAACTATGGCTACACCTTC. It translates to CASSSVPANYGYTF.

This clonotype was found a few times. The chain joins TRBV6-5 to TRBJ1-2; D is unclear. The CDR3 is 13 residues long. Per germline, CDR1 MNHEY and CDR2 SVGAGI. V was trimmed by 2 bases and J by 3 bases, leaving 7 bases between them. Here the CDR3 reads CASSYQGHYGYTF. The CDR3 bases are TGTGCCAGCAGTTACCAAGGACACTATGGCTACACCTTC.